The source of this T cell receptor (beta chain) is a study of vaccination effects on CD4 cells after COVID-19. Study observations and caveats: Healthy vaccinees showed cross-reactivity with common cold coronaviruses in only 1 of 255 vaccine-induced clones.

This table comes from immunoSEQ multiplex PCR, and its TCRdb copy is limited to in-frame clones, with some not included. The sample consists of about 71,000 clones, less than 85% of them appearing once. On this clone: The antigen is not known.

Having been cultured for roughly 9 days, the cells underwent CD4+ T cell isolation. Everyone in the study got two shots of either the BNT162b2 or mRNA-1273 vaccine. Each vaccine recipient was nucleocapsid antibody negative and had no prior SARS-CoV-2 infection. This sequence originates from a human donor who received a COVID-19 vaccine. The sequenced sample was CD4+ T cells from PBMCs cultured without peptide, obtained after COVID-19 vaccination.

The DNA of the CDR3 is TGTGCCAGTAGTTCGACGGAAAGCTCCTATAATTCACCCCTCCACTTT. Translation: CASSSTESSYNSPLHF. The V gene is TRBV19, the J gene TRBJ1-6; D not certain. Trimming shortened V by 5 bases and J by 0 bases, and 11 bases separated the two germline ends. The CDR3 loop spans 16 amino acids. From germline, CDR1 is LNHDA and CDR2 SQIVND (reference sequence).